This T cell receptor (beta chain) was recovered during a study of T cell repertoires in cytomegalovirus infection. Study findings and constraints: Across the ex vivo response, the dominant clonotypes were HLA-C-restricted CMV-specific TCR beta clonotypes.

This CDR3 spans 13 amino acids. V lost 6 bases and J 0 bases, leaving 8 bases between the germline ends. Looked up from germline, CDR1 is SGHTA and CDR2 is FQGTGA. The table lists this clonotype with many counts. Its antigen is unknown. TCRdb independently ran MiXCR on the reads; one entry per CDR3 protein. The sample carries fewer than 200,000 distinct CDR3 sequences, 14% recorded once. The clonotype originates from a human donor in good health (CMV status not recorded). Some clones in this sample may be carry-over from other donors' samples. The specimen was PBMCs. The chain is built from TRBV7-3 and TRBJ1-1, with D perhaps matching TRBD1 (5 bases). The CDR3 spells CASSRGMNTEAFF. DNA of the CDR3: TGTGCCAGCAGTCGGGGGATGAACACTGAAGCTTTCTTT.